These 5 T cell receptor beta chains originate from one sample sequenced in a study of blood T cell repertoires in COVID-19 (dated by TCRdb to the early 2020s). Receptor libraries were prepared by the immunoSEQ multiplex PCR assay. TCRdb stores this immuneACCESS table with in-frame sequences only. Part of the clones is absent; in the studies checked, under half of the shortfall reflects unresolved V genes, and no reason is known for the rest. The sample records 250,000 to 300,000 clones, approximately 90% of which are singletons. Of the sample, roughly 3.6% falls within the top ten clones. Sequenced sample: peripheral blood. The receptors originated from a woman aged 35 to 49 with acute or convalescent COVID-19.

This clone was seen just once. The chain carries TRBV7-9 and TRBJ1-1, with 11 nucleotides matching TRBD1. J lost 10 bases, V lost 5 bases, and 9 bases had no gene match. The CDR3 spans 14 residues. The V gene's germline CDR1 is SEHNR and CDR2 FQNEAQ (reference sequence). CDR3 residues: CASSVGQGGIGAFF. The CDR3 region has the DNA TGTGCCAGCAGCGTGGGACAGGGGGGAATCGGAGCTTTCTTT.

This sequence joins TRBV7-9 and TRBJ1-1; D ambiguous. Germline V CDR1 and CDR2: SEHNR, FQNEAQ (reference sequence). This CDR3 is 13 amino acids long. Trimming shortened V by 11 bases and J by 0 bases, and 13 bases separated the two germline ends. The CDR3 here is CACGPGMNTEAFF. The CDR3 DNA reads as TGTGCCTGTGGGCCAGGCATGAACACTGAAGCTTTCTTT.

The V gene is TRBV13, the J gene TRBJ1-2; possible D gene TRBD1, 6 bases. The germline V gene has CDR1 PRHDT and CDR2 FYEKMQ (reference sequence). The CDR3 is made up of 12 amino acids. The V and J ends lost 5 bases and 6 bases respectively, with 10 bases between them. The CDR3 DNA follows: TGTGCCAGCAGCACCGACAGGCATGGCTACACCTTC. It specifies CASSTDRHGYTF.

The chain has TRBV2 and TRBJ2-5, with 7 bases that match TRBD2. Trimming took 11 bases from V and 1 from J; bases not matched to a gene: 19. The germline V gene has CDR1 SNHLY and CDR2 FYNNEI. The CDR3 has 17 residues. The CDR3 loop is CAGQMPGGGGIQETQYF. DNA of the CDR3: TGTGCCGGCCAGATGCCAGGCGGCGGGGGTATCCAAGAGACCCAGTACTTC. The entire variable domain, with the rest obtained from reference TRBV2 and TRBJ2-5, is as follows: EPEVTQTPSHQVTQMGQEVILRCVPISNHLYFYWYRQILGQKVEFLVSFYNNEISEKSEIFDDQFSVERPDGSNFTLKIRSTKLEDSAMYFCAGQMPGGGGIQETQYFGPGTRLLVL.

The CDR3 nucleotides are TGTGCCAGCAGCGACAGAGGGGGCCTCACCGGGGAGCTGTTTTTT. Translated, it gives CASSDRGGLTGELFF. This sequence joins TRBV6-5 and TRBJ2-2, with 7 bases matching TRBD1. Trimming at V came to 6 bases and at J to 4 bases, leaving 8 bases not matched to a gene. CDR1 and CDR2 from the germline V gene are MNHEY and SVGAGI. CDR3 length equals 15 residues.